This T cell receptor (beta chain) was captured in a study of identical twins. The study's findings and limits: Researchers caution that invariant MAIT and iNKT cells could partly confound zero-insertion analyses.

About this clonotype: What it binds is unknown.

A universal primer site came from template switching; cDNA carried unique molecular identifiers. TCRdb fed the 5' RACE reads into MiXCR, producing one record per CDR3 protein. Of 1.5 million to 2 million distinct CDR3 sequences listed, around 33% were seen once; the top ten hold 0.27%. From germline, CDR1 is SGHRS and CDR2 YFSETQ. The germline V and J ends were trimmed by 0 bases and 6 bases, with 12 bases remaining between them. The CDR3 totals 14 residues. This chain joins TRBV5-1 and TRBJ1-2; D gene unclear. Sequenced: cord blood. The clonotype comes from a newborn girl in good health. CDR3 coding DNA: TGCGCCAGCAGCTTGGCTGGGGAGGAAGATGGCTACACCTTC. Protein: CASSLAGEEDGYTF.